The clone carrying this TCR beta chain has only one observation. Other DNA sequences in the same sample also yield this CDR3. The record originates from a study of cytomegalovirus exposure and HLA in healthy donors. Measured with immunoSEQ multiplex PCR; TCRdb has only the in-frame clones, and not every one. This sample carries about 170,000 clones, over 85% of them seen once, and the ten largest clones take 10%. Trimming shortened V by 6 bases and J by 0 bases, and 6 bases separated the two germline ends. The CDR3 has 11 amino acids. Germline CDR1 is SQVTM and CDR2 is ANQGSEA. The sample taken for sequencing was PBMCs. The chain is built from TRBV29-1 and TRBJ2-7; no firm D call. The clonotype comes from a woman between 18 and 30 years old in good health and CMV-seropositive. This CDR3 reads CSVASSYEQYF. Here the CDR3 DNA reads TGCAGCGTCGCGTCCTCCTACGAGCAGTACTTC.